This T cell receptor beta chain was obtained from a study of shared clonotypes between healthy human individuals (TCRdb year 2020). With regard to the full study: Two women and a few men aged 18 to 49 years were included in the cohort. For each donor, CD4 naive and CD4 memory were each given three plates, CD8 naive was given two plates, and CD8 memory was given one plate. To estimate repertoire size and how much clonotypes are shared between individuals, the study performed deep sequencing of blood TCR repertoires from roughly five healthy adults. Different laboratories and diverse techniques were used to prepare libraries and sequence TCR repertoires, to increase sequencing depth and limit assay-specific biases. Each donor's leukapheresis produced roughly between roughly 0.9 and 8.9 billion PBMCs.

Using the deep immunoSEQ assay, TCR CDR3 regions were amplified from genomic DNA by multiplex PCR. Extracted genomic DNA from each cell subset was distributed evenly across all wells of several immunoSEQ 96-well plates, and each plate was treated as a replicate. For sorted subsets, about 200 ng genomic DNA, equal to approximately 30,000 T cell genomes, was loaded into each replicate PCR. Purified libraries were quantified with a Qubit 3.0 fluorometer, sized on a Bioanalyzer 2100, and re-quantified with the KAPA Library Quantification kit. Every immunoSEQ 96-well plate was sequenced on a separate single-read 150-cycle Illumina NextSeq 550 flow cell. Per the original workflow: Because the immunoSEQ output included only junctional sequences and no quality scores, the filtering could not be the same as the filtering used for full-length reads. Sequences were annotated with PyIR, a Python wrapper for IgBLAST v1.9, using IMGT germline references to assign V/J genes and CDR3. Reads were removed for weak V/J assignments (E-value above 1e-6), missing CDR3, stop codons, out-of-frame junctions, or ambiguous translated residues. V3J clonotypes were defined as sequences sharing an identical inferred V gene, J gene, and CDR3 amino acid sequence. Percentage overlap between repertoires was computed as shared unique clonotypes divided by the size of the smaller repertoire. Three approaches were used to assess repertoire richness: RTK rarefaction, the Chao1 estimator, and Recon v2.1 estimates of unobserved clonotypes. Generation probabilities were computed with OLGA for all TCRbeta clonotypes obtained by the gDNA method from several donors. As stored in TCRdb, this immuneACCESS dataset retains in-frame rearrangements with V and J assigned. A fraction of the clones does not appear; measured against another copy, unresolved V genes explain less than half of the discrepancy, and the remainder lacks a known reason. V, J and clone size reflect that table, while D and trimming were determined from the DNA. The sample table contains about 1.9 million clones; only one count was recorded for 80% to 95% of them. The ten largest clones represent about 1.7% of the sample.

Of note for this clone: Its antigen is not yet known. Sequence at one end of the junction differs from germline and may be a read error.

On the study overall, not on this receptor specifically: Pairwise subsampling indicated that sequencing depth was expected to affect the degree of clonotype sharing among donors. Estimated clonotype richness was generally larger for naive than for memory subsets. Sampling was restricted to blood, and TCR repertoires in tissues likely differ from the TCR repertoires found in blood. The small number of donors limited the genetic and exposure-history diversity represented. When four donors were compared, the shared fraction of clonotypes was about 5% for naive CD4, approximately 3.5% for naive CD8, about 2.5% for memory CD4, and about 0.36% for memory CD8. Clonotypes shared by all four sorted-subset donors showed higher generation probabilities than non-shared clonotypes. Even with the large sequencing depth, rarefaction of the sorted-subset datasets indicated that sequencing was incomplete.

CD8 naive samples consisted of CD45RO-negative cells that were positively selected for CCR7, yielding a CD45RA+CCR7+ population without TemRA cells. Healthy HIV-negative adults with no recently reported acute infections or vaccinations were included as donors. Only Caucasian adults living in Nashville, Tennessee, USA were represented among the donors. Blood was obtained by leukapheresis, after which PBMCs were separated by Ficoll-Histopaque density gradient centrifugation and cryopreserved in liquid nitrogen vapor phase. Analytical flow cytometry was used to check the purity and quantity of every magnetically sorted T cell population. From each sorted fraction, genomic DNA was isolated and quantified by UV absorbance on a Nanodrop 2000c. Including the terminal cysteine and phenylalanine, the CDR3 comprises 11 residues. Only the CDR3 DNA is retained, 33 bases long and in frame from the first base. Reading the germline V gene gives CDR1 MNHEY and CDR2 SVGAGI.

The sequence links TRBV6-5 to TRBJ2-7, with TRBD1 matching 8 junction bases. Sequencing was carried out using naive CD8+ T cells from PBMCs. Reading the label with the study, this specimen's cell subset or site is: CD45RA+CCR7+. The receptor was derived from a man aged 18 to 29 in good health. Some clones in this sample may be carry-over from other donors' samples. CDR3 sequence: CASSSGDRFHF. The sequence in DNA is TGTGCCAGCAGTTCAGGGGACAGGTTTCACTTC.